This TCR beta chain appears in the sequencing data of a study of technical replicates of blood from several donors. Trimming left V 1 base short and J 6 bases short, with 9 bases between. CDR3 length: 14 residues. Germline V lookup: CDR1 MNHEY, CDR2 SVGAGI. The repertoire was sequenced with immunoSEQ multiplex PCR; TCRdb's copy has only in-frame clones and lacks some. The table lists roughly 85,000 clones, 94% of them singletons, with under 0.3% in the top ten. The V gene is TRBV6-5, the J gene TRBJ2-2, with D perhaps TRBD2 (5 bases). The receptor was isolated from a human donor in good health. The sample consisted of T cells isolated from PBMCs. CDR3 amino acids: CASSYFGGSGELFF. The CDR3 DNA follows: TGTGCCAGCAGTTACTTCGGCGGGTCCGGGGAGCTGTTTTTT.